A selection of T cell receptor beta chains follows, all from one sample in a study of blood T cell repertoires in COVID-19. Using immunoSEQ multiplex PCR, the repertoire was profiled, and TCRdb retains in-frame clones only, with some absent. The sample has 210,000 or so clones, 88% seen once; the top ten hold less than 3.5%. Input material: peripheral blood. Source of these receptors: a woman between 55 and 75 years old with acute or convalescent COVID-19. Both conserved end residues are part of each CDR3. A D gene is named only where the DNA matches it firmly. A clone size is listed for some rows: how often the clone was seen (once, few, many), or a class if it is expanded.

cdr3_length	v_call	j_call	d_call	clone_size	cdr3_aa	cdr3_nt
18	TRBV4-2	TRBJ1-6	.	few	CASSQEIGANSINSPLHF	TGTGCCAGCAGCCAAGAAATTGGGGCGAATTCCATTAATTCACCCCTCCACTTT
16	TRBV6-5	TRBJ1-5	.	.	CASSSRGGSSNQPQHF	TGTGCCAGCAGTTCCCGGGGAGGGAGTAGCAATCAGCCCCAGCATTTT
15	TRBV10-3	TRBJ2-5	TRBD1	.	CAISDRDRARKTQYF	TGTGCCATCAGTGACCGTGACAGGGCCAGAAAGACCCAGTACTTC
17	TRBV19	TRBJ1-1	.	.	CASSIDLARVLGTEAFF	TGTGCCAGTAGTATAGATCTTGCGAGGGTGTTAGGGACTGAAGCTTTCTTT
11	TRBV28	TRBJ1-5	.	.	CASSFSQPQHF	TGTGCCAGCAGTTTCAGTCAGCCCCAGCATTTT
14	TRBV10-2	TRBJ1-4	.	.	CASSDRGIYEKLFF	TGCGCCAGCAGTGATCGAGGCATATATGAAAAACTGTTTTTT
14	TRBV5-1	TRBJ2-3	.	.	CASSLEKGSDTQYF	TGCGCCAGCAGCTTGGAGAAGGGGTCAGATACGCAGTATTTT
15	TRBV6-5	TRBJ1-5	TRBD1	.	CASKPGQGGFQPQHF	TGTGCCAGCAAACCGGGACAGGGGGGTTTTCAGCCCCAGCATTTT
15	TRBV7-9	TRBJ1-1	TRBD1	.	CASSEGAQMSTEAFF	TGTGCCAGCAGCGAGGGGGCACAAATGTCCACTGAAGCTTTCTTT
13	TRBV6-5	TRBJ1-1	TRBD1	.	CASSRQGFTEAFF	TGTGCCAGCAGTCGACAGGGGTTCACTGAAGCTTTCTTT
13	TRBV15	TRBJ1-2	.	.	CATSKGDNYGYTF	TGTGCCACCAGCAAGGGGGACAACTATGGCTACACCTTC
14	TRBV5-6	TRBJ1-5	.	.	CASSLGQVNQPQHF	TGTGCCAGCAGCTTGGGACAGGTCAATCAGCCCCAGCATTTT
11	TRBV6-5	TRBJ1-2	TRBD1	.	CASRQGYGYTF	TGTGCCAGCAGACAGGGGTATGGCTACACCTTC
15	TRBV28	TRBJ2-1	TRBD1	few	CASSSYPRTGGGQFF	TGTGCCAGCAGTTCCTATCCCCGGACAGGTGGGGGGCAGTTCTTC
13	TRBV7-8	TRBJ1-2	.	.	CASSPGVSYGYTF	TGTGCCAGCAGCCCCGGGGTTAGCTATGGCTACACCTTC
17	TRBV10-1	TRBJ1-2	TRBD1	.	CASRRTGGTSGNYGYTF	TGCGCCAGCAGAAGGACAGGGGGCACCTCTGGGAACTATGGCTACACCTTC
16	TRBV10-3	TRBJ1-6	.	once	CAISESGGGFTSPLHF	TGTGCCATCAGTGAGTCGGGAGGAGGGTTCACATCACCCCTCCACTTT
18	TRBV5-1	TRBJ1-5	.	.	CASSPGPGGGPSNQPQHF	TGCGCCAGCAGCCCCGGACCCGGCGGGGGCCCTAGCAATCAGCCCCAGCATTTT
16	TRBV7-9	TRBJ2-2	.	.	CASSQQGVRYAGELFF	TGTGCCAGCAGCCAGCAGGGCGTTCGGTATGCCGGGGAGCTGTTTTTT
16	TRBV14	TRBJ2-7	TRBD2	few	CASSGRPLAGADGQYF	TGTGCCAGCAGCGGACGTCCCCTAGCGGGGGCCGACGGGCAGTACTTC
19	TRBV5-1	TRBJ1-6	TRBD1	.	CASSLAGTGGISYNSPLHF	TGCGCCAGCAGCTTGGCGGGGACAGGGGGCATCTCCTATAATTCACCCCTCCACTTT
13	TRBV6-5	TRBJ1-2	TRBD1	.	CASKNQGARGYTF	TGTGCCAGCAAGAATCAGGGGGCGAGGGGCTACACCTTC
10	TRBV6-2/TRBV6-3	TRBJ2-3	.	.	CASGRNTQYF	TGTGCCAGCGGCCGTAATACGCAGTATTTT
15	TRBV10-3	TRBJ1-2	TRBD1	.	CAISDGQGIMGGYTF	TGTGCCATCAGTGACGGACAGGGCATAATGGGTGGCTACACCTTC
15	TRBV2	TRBJ1-2	TRBD1	.	CATRAGTGANYGYTF	TGTGCCACCAGGGCCGGAACAGGGGCTAACTATGGCTACACCTTC
14	TRBV7-2	TRBJ2-1	.	.	CASSPESVSNEQFF	TGTGCCAGCAGCCCCGAGTCGGTTAGCAATGAGCAGTTCTTC
15	TRBV30	TRBJ2-7	.	few	CAWSVGTILSYEQYF	TGTGCCTGGAGTGTGGGGACAATACTCTCCTACGAGCAGTACTTC
18	TRBV4-2	TRBJ2-1	TRBD2	.	CASSTGLAGVDSYNEQFF	TGTGCCAGCAGCACAGGACTAGCGGGAGTTGATTCCTACAATGAGCAGTTCTTC
15	TRBV28	TRBJ2-1	.	.	CASSLPPSGRREQFF	TGTGCCAGCAGTTTACCCCCTTCCGGGAGACGGGAGCAGTTCTTC
17	TRBV7-9	TRBJ2-5	.	.	CASSASGGRRAQETQYF	TGTGCCAGCAGCGCATCCGGTGGCAGGCGGGCCCAAGAGACCCAGTACTTC
15	TRBV7-3	TRBJ2-1	TRBD2	once	CASSLGSGGLNEQFF	TGTGCCAGCAGCTTAGGTAGCGGGGGGCTCAATGAGCAGTTCTTC
15	TRBV4-1	TRBJ2-5	TRBD2	few	CASSPRTSGRETQYF	TGCGCCAGCAGCCCTCGGACTAGCGGGAGGGAGACCCAGTACTTC
15	TRBV30	TRBJ1-6	.	.	CAWRGRSSYNSPLHF	TGTGCCTGGAGAGGGAGGAGCTCCTATAATTCACCCCTCCACTTT
13	TRBV30	TRBJ2-7	TRBD1	.	CACQEDRAYEQYF	TGTGCCTGCCAGGAAGACAGGGCCTACGAGCAGTACTTC
16	TRBV5-6	TRBJ1-4	.	.	CASSLLSETTNEKLFF	TGTGCCAGCAGCTTGTTATCGGAGACAACTAATGAAAAACTGTTTTTT
15	TRBV6-5	TRBJ1-3	.	.	CASCLNRVSGNTIYF	TGTGCCAGCTGCCTCAACAGGGTCTCTGGAAACACCATATATTTT
15	TRBV30	TRBJ1-1	TRBD1	.	CASRDRGRMNTEAFF	TGTGCCTCCCGGGACAGGGGACGGATGAACACTGAAGCTTTCTTT
15	TRBV9	TRBJ1-1	.	.	CASAKGLLTNTEAFF	TGTGCCAGCGCCAAGGGGTTGTTGACCAACACTGAAGCTTTCTTT
16	TRBV6-5	TRBJ2-3	.	.	CASSLQGAGDTDTQYF	TGTGCCAGCAGTTTGCAGGGGGCGGGGGACACAGATACGCAGTATTTT
16	TRBV15	TRBJ2-1	.	.	CATSRPGRAAGNEQFF	TGTGCCACCAGCAGACCCGGGAGAGCGGCCGGCAATGAGCAGTTCTTC
15	TRBV9	TRBJ1-6	TRBD1	.	CASSTGDGYNSPLHF	TGTGCCAGCAGCACAGGGGACGGCTATAATTCACCCCTCCACTTT
15	TRBV3-1/TRBV3-2	TRBJ2-5	TRBD1	.	CASSLTGGSGETQYF	TGTGCCAGCAGCCTGACAGGGGGCTCTGGAGAGACCCAGTACTTC
17	TRBV9	TRBJ2-3	TRBD2	.	CASSPWGLAGKGDTQYF	TGTGCCAGCAGCCCGTGGGGACTAGCGGGAAAAGGAGATACGCAGTATTTT
14	TRBV6-2/TRBV6-3	TRBJ2-4	TRBD2	.	CASSDSGRQNIQYF	TGTGCCAGCAGTGATAGCGGGCGTCAAAACATTCAGTACTTC
13	TRBV18	TRBJ2-7	.	.	CASSLEQDLEQYF	TGTGCCAGCTCACTCGAACAAGATTTGGAGCAGTACTTC
17	TRBV21-1	TRBJ2-3	.	once	CASSKGEASGVTDTQYF	TGTGCCAGCAGCAAAGGAGAGGCTAGCGGAGTCACAGATACGCAGTATTTT
14	TRBV7-2	TRBJ1-3	.	.	CASSLGGSGNTIYF	TGTGCCAGCAGCTTAGGAGGCTCTGGAAACACCATATATTTT
16	TRBV7-9	TRBJ2-5	TRBD2	few	CASGLAGVPGGETQYF	TGTGCCAGCGGCCTAGCGGGAGTCCCGGGGGGAGAGACCCAGTACTTC
13	TRBV29-1	TRBJ1-6	TRBD1	.	CSVLTGYNSPLHF	TGCAGCGTCTTGACAGGGTATAATTCACCCCTCCACTTT
14	TRBV6-5	TRBJ1-5	.	.	CASSYSIGNGPQHF	TGTGCCAGCAGTTACTCGATCGGGAATGGGCCCCAGCATTTT
15	TRBV28	TRBJ2-3	TRBD1	.	CASSPGQGLPDTQYF	TGTGCCAGCAGCCCGGGACAGGGGTTACCAGATACGCAGTATTTT
16	TRBV6-4	TRBJ2-1	TRBD2	.	CASSEHGTSGRNEQFF	TGTGCCAGCAGTGAACACGGGACTAGCGGGCGTAATGAGCAGTTCTTC
13	TRBV5-1	TRBJ2-7	TRBD1	.	CASKDRGPYEQYF	TGCGCCAGTAAGGACAGGGGTCCATACGAGCAGTACTTC